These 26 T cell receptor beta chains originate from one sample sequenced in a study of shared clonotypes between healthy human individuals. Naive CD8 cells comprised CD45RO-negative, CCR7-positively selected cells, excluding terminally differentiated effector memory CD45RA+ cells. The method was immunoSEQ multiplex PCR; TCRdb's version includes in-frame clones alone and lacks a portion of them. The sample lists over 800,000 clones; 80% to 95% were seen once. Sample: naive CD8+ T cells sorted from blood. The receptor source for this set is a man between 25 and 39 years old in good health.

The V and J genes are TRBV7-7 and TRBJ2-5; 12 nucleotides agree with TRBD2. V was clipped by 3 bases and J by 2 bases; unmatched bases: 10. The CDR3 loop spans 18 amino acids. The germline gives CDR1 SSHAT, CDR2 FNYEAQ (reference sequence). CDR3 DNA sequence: TGTGCCAGCAGCTTCGGGTCTAGCGGGAGGGCCGGGCAAGAGACCCAGTACTTC. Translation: CASSFGSSGRAGQETQYF.

The CDR3 nucleotides read TGTGCCAGCAGCCGCCGGACTGGGGGCCCTGATACGCAGTATTTT. Amino acid sequence: CASSRRTGGPDTQYF. This rearrangement joins TRBV5-5 to TRBJ2-3; D possibly corresponds to TRBD1 (6 bases). Germline V gene data show CDR1 as SGHKS and CDR2 as YYEKEE (reference sequence). V gave up 4 bases and J gave up 6 bases, with 18 bases separating them. This CDR3 spans 15 amino acids.

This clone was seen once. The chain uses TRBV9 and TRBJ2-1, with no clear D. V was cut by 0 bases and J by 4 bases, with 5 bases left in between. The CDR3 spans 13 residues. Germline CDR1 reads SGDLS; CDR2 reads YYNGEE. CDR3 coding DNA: TGTGCCAGCAGCGTAGGACATTACAATGAGCAGTTCTTC. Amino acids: CASSVGHYNEQFF.

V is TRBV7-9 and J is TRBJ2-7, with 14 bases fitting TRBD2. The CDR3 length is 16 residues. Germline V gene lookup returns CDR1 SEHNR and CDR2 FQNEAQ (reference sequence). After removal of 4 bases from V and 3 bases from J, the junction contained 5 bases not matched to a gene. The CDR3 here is CASSSGTSGRGYEQYF. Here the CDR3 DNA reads TGTGCCAGCAGCTCCGGGACTAGCGGGAGAGGCTACGAGCAGTACTTC.

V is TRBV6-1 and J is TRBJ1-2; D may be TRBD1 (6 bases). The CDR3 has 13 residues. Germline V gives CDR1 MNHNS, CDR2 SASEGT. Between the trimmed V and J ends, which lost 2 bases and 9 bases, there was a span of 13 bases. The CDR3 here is CASSETGAFSYTF. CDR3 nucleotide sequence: TGTGCCAGCAGTGAAACGGGGGCGTTTAGCTACACCTTC.

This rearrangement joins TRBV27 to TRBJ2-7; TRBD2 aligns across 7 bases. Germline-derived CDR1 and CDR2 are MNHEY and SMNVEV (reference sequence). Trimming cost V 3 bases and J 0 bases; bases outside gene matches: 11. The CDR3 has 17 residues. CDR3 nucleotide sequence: TGTGCCAGCAGTTTCTCCGCCCCCGGGGGGAGCTCCTACGAGCAGTACTTC. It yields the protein CASSFSAPGGSSYEQYF.

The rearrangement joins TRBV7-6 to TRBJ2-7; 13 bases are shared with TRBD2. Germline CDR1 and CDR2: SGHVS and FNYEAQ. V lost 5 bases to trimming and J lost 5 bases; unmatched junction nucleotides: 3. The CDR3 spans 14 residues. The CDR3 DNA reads TGTGCCAGCAGCCCTGGACTAGCGGGAGACGAGCAGTACTTC. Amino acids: CASSPGLAGDEQYF.

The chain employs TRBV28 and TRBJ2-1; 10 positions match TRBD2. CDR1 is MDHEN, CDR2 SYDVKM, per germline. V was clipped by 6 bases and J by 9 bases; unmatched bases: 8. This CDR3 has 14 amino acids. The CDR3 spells CASSSGTSVIEQFF. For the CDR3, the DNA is TGTGCCAGCAGCTCCGGGACTAGCGTGATTGAGCAGTTCTTC.

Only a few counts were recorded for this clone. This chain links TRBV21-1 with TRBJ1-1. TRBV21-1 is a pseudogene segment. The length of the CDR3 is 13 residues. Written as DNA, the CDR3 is TGTGCCAGCAGCAAAGGGGTTGTTACTGAAGCTTTCTTT. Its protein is CASSKGVVTEAFF.

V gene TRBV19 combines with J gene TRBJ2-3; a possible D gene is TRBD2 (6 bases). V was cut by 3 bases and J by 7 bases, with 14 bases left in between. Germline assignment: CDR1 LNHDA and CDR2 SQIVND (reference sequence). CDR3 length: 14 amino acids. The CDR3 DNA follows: TGTGCCAGTAGTATCGCGGGGCCCCCTAATACGCAGTATTTT. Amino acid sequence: CASSIAGPPNTQYF.

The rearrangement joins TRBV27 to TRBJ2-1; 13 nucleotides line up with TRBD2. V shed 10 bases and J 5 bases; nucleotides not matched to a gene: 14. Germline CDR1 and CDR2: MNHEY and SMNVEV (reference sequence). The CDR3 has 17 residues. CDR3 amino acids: CATRSFGTSGTNNEQFF. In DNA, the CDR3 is TGTGCCACCAGATCCTTTGGGACTAGCGGGACCAACAATGAGCAGTTCTTC.

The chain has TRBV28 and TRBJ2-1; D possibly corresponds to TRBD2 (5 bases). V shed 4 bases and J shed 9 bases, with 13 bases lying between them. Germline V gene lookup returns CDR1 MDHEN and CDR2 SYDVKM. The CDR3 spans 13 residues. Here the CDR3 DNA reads TGTGCCAGCAGTTATTCAAGTCGGGGTGAGCAGTTCTTC. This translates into CASSYSSRGEQFF.

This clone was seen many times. The CDR3 DNA follows: TGCGCCAGCAGTGAACTTGGGACAGAGCTGAACACCGGGGAGCTGTTTTTT. Translated: CASSELGTELNTGELFF. The gene calls are TRBV10-1 and TRBJ2-2; 7 bases are shared with TRBD1. The CDR3 covers 17 residues. In germline, CDR1 is WNHNN, CDR2 SYGVQD (reference sequence). The V gene end was trimmed by 3 bases and the J gene end by 1 base; junction bases not matched to a gene: 8.

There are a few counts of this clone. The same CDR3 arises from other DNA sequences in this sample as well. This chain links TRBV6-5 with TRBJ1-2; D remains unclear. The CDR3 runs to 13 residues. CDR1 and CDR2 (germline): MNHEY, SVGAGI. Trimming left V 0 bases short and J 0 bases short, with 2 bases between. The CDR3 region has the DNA TGTGCCAGCAGTTACTCAGCTAACTATGGCTACACCTTC. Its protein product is CASSYSANYGYTF.

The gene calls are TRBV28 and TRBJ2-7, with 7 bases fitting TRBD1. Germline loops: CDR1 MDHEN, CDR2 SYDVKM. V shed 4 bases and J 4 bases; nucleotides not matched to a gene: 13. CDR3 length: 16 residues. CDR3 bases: TGTGCCAGCAGTTCAACAACCTTGACAGGGCAATACGAGCAGTACTTC. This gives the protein CASSSTTLTGQYEQYF.

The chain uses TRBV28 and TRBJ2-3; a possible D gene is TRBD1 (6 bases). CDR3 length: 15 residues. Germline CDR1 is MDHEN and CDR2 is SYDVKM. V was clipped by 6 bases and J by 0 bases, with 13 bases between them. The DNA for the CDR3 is TGTGCCAGCAGCGACAGGATTGATAGCACAGATACGCAGTATTTT. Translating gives CASSDRIDSTDTQYF.

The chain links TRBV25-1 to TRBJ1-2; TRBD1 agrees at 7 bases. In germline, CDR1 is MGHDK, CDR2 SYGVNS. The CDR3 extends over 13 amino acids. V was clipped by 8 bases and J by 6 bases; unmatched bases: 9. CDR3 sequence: CASDGKGADGYTF. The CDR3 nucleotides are TGTGCCAGCGATGGTAAGGGGGCTGATGGCTACACCTTC.

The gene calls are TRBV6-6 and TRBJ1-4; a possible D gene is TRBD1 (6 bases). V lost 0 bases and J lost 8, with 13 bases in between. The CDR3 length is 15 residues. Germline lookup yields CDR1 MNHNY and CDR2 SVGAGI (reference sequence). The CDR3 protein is CASSYSREGEEKLFF. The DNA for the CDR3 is TGTGCCAGCAGTTACTCGCGGGAGGGGGAAGAAAAACTGTTTTTT.

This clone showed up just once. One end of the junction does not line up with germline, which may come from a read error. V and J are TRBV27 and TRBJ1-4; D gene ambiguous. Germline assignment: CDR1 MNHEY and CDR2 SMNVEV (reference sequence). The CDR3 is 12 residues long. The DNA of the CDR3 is TGTGCCAGCAGTTCGAACTTAGGCACGTTTATTTTT. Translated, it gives CASSSNLGTFIF. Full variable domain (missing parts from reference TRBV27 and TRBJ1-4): EAQVTQNPRYLITVTGKKLTVTCSQNMNHEYMSWYRQDPGLGLRQIYYSMNVEVTDKGDVPEGYKVSRKEKRNFPLILESPSPNQTSLYFCASSSNLGTFIFGSGTQLSVL.

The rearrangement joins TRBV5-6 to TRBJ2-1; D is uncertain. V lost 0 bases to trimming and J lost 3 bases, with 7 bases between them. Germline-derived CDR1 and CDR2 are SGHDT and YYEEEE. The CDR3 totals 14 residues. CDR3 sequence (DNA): TGTGCCAGCAGCTTGGACGGGTTCTACAATGAGCAGTTCTTC. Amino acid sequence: CASSLDGFYNEQFF.

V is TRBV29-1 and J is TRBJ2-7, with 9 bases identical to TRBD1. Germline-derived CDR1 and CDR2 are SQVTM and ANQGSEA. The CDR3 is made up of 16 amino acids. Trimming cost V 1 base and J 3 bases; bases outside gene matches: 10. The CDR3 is CSVEGSPLTGGYEQYF. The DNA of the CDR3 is TGCAGCGTTGAAGGCTCCCCCCTGACAGGGGGCTACGAGCAGTACTTC.

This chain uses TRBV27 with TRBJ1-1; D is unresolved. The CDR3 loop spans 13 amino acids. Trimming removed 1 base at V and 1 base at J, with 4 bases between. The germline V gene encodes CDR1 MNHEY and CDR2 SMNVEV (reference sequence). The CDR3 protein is CASSLYQNTEAFF. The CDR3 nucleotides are TGTGCCAGCAGTTTATACCAGAACACTGAAGCTTTCTTT.

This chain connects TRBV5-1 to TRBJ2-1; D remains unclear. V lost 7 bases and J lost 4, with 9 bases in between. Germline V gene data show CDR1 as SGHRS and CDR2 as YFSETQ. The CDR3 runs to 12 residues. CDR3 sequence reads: CASYLGYNEQFF. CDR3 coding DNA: TGCGCCAGCTACCTAGGTTACAATGAGCAGTTCTTC.

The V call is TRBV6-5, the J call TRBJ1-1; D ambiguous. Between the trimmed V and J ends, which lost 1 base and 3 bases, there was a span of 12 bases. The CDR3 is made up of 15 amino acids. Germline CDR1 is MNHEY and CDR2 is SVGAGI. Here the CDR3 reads CASSYLKGVDTEAFF. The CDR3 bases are TGTGCCAGCAGTTACTTGAAGGGAGTGGACACTGAAGCTTTCTTT.

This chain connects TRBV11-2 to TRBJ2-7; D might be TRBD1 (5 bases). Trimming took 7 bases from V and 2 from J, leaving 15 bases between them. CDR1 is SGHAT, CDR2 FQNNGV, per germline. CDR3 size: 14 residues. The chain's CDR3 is CASKPRGLPYEQYF. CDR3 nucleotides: TGTGCCAGCAAGCCTAGGGGTTTACCCTACGAGCAGTACTTC.

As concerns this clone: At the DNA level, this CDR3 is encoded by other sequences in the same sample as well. CDR3 region: CASRAYEQYF. The CDR3 DNA reads as TGTGCCAGCAGAGCCTACGAGCAGTACTTC. The V call is TRBV2, the J call TRBJ2-7; D ambiguous. Germline V gene data show CDR1 as SNHLY and CDR2 as FYNNEI. Trimming removed 6 bases from V and 2 bases from J, with 2 bases in between. The CDR3 runs 10 residues.